This T cell receptor beta chain originates from a study of PD-L1 blockade in urothelial cancer (dated by TCRdb to 2016 to 2017). About the investigation overall: Therapy was started at some point between 2012 and 2014 for all patients, and atezolizumab 1,200 mg was administered intravenously every 3 weeks. About 90% of the roughly 29 patients were identified as males with urothelial cancer of bladder origin, and a prior smoking history was reported by 18 of 29 patients. Patients had an ECOG performance status of 0 or 1 and had received between 0 and 3 prior chemotherapy regimens. Blood samples were analyzed at 3 weeks after treatment start (second dose) and at 6 weeks after treatment start. Blood samples gave a median of roughly 150,000 T cells and tens of thousands of unique TCRs, with a median clonality of roughly 0.081. The study, an exploratory multi-omic analysis, examined somatic, immune and clinical correlates of response to PD-L1 blockade with atezolizumab in urothelial cancer. Pretreatment tumor samples and matched peripheral blood, collected serially before and after atezolizumab treatment, underwent TCR sequencing. Durable clinical benefit was defined as progression-free survival longer than 6 months, and TCR features were also tested against progression-free and overall survival. In the same patients, whole exome sequencing and RNA sequencing of pretreatment tumors were performed in addition to TCR sequencing. Durable clinical benefit was achieved by nine patients but not by the remaining 20. Twenty-nine patients had pretreatment blood TCR-seq, roughly 24 had at least one posttreatment blood collection, and roughly 24 had tumor TCR-seq.

The label giving this sample's time point can be read as: pretreatment peripheral blood. A cohort of 25 to 30 patients with locally advanced or metastatic urothelial carcinoma, treated at Memorial Sloan Kettering on a trial protocol, was included. Peripheral blood mononuclear cells were collected pretreatment and during treatment, with between 1 and 8 total time points obtained per patient. The Qiagen DNeasy Blood extraction kit was used to purify genomic DNA from total PBMCs and tumor samples. Collected pretreatment and during treatment, PBMCs were isolated and stored as previously described. From its cysteine to its phenylalanine, the CDR3 spans 14 amino acids. The DNA shown is the 42-base CDR3, in frame from base 1. The germline V gene specifies SGHDT as CDR1 and YYEEEE as CDR2. The V end loses 4 bases and the J end loses 1 base, and a stretch of 11 bases separates them. Regarding this clone: This clone's antigen is unknown. One base away there is no much larger clone; base qualities are not given.

Each PCR received spiked-in synthetic TCR analog templates so that absolute template abundance could be estimated from read counts. Using the immunoSEQ assay, TCRbeta CDR3 regions were amplified from genomic DNA with bias-controlled V and J gene primers. Rearranged TCRbeta segments were sequenced at approximately 20X coverage. The authors' analysis ran thus. Sequencing errors were corrected by clustering, and CDR3s were annotated against IMGT so that V, D and J genes could be assigned. Downstream analyses used only productive TCRbeta rearrangements, leaving out any out-of-frame or stop-codon sequences. Clonality was computed as one minus Shannon entropy normalized by the log of the number of unique productive sequences. Fisher's exact test with Benjamini-Hochberg correction, using a cutoff of adjusted p below 0.01, was how clones that differed between time points or between blood and tumor were identified. Sourced from immuneACCESS, this table was stored by TCRdb with only in-frame sequences that have V and J called. A share of the clones is absent; for the studies checked, an unresolved V gene accounts for under half, and the remainder has no known explanation. D and trimming come from the DNA, and the V and J calls and clone size come from that table. The sample yields roughly 53,000 clones; about 83% were counted once. The ten largest clones add up to roughly 14% of the sample.

The paper's findings and limits, for the study overall: A pretreatment peripheral blood TCR clonality below the median was linked to improved progression-free and overall survival. Among patients with durable benefit, tumor-associated TCR clones showed greater expansion in peripheral blood 3 weeks after treatment started (n of about 20, p = 0.022). Because of the small sample size (n of about 30) and the many exploratory analyses performed, the results are intended to be regarded as hypothesis-generating.

Source: PBMCs, taken around atezolizumab (anti-PD-L1) treatment. The sequence joins TRBV5-6 to TRBJ1-1; the D gene assignment is ambiguous. This receptor was identified in a woman aged 55-75 years with urothelial cancer. The CDR3 here reads CASSLGFENTEAFF. Here is the DNA: TGTGCCAGCAGCCTAGGATTTGAGAACACTGAAGCTTTCTTT.